This TCR beta chain was profiled in a study of OX40 agonist ivuxolimab in advanced cancers. As for the study in general: Patients with prior anti-PD-1, anti-PD-L1 or anti-CTLA-4 therapy were eligible; approximately 40% had some. Partial responses were achieved by three patients: one hepatocellular carcinoma, two cutaneous melanoma.

V lost 1 base to trimming and J lost 1 base; unmatched junction nucleotides: 7. From germline, CDR1 is SGHVS and CDR2 FQNEAQ. CDR3 size: 17 residues. The cohort excluded patients with autoimmune disease history or systemic immunosuppression. Sequencing was performed with immunoSEQ multiplex PCR; in TCRdb, only in-frame clones are kept and a portion is missing. The sample includes approximately 55,000 clones, approximately 86% of them seen just once. The rearrangement uses TRBV7-8 and TRBJ1-3, with 7 bases lining up with TRBD1. The sample here was CD4+ or CD8+ T cells sorted from blood, taken in a trial of the OX40 agonist ivuxolimab. The TCR comes from an adult with an advanced solid tumor such as melanoma, head and neck, liver or kidney cancer. For the CDR3, the DNA is TGTGCCAGCAGCTTAGATGACAGGGCCGTTTCTGGAAACACCATATATTTT. Its protein is CASSLDDRAVSGNTIYF. The variable domain in full, with the rest retrieved from reference TRBV7-8 and TRBJ1-3, is GAGVSQSPRYKVAKRGQDVALRCDPISGHVSLFWYQQALGQGPEFLTYFQNEAQLDKSGLPSDRFFAERPEGSVSTLKIQRTQQEDSAVYLCASSLDDRAVSGNTIYFGEGSWLTVV.